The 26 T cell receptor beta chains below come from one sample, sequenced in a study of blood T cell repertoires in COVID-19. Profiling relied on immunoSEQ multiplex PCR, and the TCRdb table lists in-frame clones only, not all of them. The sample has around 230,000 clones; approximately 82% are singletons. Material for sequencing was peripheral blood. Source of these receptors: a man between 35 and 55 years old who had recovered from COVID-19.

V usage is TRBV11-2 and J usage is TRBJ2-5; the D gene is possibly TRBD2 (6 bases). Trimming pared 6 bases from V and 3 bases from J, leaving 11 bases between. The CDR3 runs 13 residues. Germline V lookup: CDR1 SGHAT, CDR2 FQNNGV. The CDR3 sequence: CASRRDSEETQYF. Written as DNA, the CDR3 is TGTGCCAGCAGACGGGACTCCGAAGAGACCCAGTACTTC.

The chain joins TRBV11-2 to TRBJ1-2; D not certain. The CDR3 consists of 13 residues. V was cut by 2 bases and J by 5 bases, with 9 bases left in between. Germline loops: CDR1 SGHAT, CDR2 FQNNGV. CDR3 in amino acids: CASSLSQMYGYTF. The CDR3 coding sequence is TGTGCCAGCAGCTTATCCCAGATGTATGGCTACACCTTC.

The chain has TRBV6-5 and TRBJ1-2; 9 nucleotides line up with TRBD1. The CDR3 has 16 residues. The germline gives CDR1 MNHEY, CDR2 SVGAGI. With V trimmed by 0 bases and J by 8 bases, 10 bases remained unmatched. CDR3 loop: CASSYSGTGILGGYTF. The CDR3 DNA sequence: TGTGCCAGCAGTTACTCCGGGACAGGGATTTTGGGGGGCTACACCTTC.

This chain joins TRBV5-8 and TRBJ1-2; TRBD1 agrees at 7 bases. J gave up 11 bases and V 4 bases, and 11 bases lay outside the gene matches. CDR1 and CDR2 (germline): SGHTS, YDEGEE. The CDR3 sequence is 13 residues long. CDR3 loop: CASSPGQRVPYTF. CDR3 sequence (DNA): TGTGCCAGCAGCCCGGGACAGAGGGTGCCTTACACCTTC. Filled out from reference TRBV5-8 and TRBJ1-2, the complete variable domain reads EAGVTQSPTHLIKTRGQQATLRCSPISGHTSVYWYQQALGLGLQFLLWYDEGEERNRGNFPPRFSGRQFPNYSSELNVNALELEDSALYLCASSPGQRVPYTFGSGTRLTVV.

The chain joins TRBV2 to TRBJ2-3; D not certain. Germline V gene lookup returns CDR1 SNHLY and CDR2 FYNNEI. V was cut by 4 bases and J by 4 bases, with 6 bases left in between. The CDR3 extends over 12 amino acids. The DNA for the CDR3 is TGTGCCAGCAGTGTCCTTGCAGATACGCAGTATTTT. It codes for CASSVLADTQYF.

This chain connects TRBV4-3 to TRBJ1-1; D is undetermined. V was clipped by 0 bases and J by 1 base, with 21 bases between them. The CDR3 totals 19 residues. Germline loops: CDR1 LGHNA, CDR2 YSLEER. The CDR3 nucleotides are TGCGCCAGCAGCCAAGACTTACCATCGAGGCTCAGACCGAACACTGAAGCTTTCTTT. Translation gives CASSQDLPSRLRPNTEAFF.

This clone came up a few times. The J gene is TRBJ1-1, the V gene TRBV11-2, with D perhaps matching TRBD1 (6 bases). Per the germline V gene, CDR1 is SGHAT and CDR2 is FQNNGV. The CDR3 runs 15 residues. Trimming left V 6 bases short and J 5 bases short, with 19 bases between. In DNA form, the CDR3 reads TGTGCCAGCAGTATAATAGGGGGGGTGGAAACTGAAGCTTTCTTT. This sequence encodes CASSIIGGVETEAFF.

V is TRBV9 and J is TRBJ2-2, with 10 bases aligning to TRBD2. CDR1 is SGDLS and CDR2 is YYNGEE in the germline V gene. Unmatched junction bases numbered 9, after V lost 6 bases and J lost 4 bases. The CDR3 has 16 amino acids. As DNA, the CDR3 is TGTGCCAGCACCGAAGCGGGAGGGCCGGGCACCGGGGAGCTGTTTTTT. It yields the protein CASTEAGGPGTGELFF.

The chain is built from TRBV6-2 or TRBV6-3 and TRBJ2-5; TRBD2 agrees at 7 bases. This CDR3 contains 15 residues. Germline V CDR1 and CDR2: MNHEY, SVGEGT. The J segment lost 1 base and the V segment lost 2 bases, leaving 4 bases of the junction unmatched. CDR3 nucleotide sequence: TGTGCCAGCAGTTACCCCGGGACTACCCAAGAGACCCAGTACTTC. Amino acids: CASSYPGTTQETQYF.

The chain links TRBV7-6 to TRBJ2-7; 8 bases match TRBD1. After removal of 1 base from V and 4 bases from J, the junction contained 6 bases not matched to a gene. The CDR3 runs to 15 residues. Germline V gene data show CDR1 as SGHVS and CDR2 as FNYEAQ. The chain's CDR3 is CASSLGTGPGYEQYF. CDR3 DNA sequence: TGTGCCAGCAGCTTAGGGACAGGGCCCGGTTACGAGCAGTACTTC.

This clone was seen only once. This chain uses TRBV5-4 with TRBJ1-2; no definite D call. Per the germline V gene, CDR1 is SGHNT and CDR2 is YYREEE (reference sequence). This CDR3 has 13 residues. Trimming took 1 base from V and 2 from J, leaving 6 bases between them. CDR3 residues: CASSLSSNYGYTF. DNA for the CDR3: TGTGCCAGCAGCTTGTCATCCAACTATGGCTACACCTTC.

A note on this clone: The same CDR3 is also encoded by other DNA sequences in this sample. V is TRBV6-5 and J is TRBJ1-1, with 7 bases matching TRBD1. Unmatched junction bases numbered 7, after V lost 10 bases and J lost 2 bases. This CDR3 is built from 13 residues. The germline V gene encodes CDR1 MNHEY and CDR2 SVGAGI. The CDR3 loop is CATRQGQNTEAFF. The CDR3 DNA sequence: TGTGCCACTCGACAGGGCCAAAACACTGAAGCTTTCTTT.

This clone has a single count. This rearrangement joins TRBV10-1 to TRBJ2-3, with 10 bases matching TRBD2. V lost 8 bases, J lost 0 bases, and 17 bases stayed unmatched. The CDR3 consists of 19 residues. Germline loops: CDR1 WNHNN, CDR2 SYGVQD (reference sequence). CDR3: CASGSTGTSVRPSTDTQYF. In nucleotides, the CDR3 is TGCGCCAGCGGCTCTACCGGGACTAGCGTTCGGCCTAGCACAGATACGCAGTATTTT.

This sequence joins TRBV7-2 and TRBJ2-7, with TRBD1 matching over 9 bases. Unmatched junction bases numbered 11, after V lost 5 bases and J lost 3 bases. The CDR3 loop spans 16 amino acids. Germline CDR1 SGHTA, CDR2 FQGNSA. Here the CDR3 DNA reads TGTGCCAGCAGCCGGCAACCGGGACAGGGTTACTACGAGCAGTACTTC. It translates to CASSRQPGQGYYEQYF.

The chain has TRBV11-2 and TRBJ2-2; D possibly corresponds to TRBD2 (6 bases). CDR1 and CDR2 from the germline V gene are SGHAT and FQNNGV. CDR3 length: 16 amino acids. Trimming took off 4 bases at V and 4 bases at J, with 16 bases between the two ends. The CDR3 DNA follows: TGTGCCAGCAGCTGGGGAGGAACTCCGGGCACCGGGGAGCTGTTTTTT. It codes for CASSWGGTPGTGELFF.

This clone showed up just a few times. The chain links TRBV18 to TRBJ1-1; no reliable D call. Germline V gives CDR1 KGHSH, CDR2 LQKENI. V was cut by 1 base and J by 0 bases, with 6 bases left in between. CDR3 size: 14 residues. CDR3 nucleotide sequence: TGTGCCAGCTCACCACTCGGGATGAACACTGAAGCTTTCTTT. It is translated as CASSPLGMNTEAFF.

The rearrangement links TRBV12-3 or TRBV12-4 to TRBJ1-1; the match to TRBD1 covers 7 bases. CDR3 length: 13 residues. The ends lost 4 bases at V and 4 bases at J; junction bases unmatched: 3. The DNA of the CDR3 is TGTGCCAGCAGTTACCACAGGGGCACTGAAGCTTTCTTT. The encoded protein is CASSYHRGTEAFF.

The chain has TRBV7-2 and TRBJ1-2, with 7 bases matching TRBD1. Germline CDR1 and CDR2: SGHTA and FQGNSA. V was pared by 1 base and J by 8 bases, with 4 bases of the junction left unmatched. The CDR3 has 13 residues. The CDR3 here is CASSLVGTVGYTF. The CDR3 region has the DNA TGTGCCAGCAGCTTAGTCGGGACAGTAGGCTACACCTTC. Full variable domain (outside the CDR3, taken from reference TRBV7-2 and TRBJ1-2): GAGVSQSPSNKVTEKGKDVELRCDPISGHTALYWYRQSLGQGLEFLIYFQGNSAPDKSGLPSDRFSAERTGGSVSTLTIQRTQQEDSAVYLCASSLVGTVGYTFGSGTRLTVV.

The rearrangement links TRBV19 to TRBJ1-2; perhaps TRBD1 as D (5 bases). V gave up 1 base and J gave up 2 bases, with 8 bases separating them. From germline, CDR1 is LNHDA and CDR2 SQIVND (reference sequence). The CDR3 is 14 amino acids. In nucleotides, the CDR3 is TGTGCCAGTAGTATAGGGTCAGGGAACTATGGCTACACCTTC. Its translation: CASSIGSGNYGYTF.

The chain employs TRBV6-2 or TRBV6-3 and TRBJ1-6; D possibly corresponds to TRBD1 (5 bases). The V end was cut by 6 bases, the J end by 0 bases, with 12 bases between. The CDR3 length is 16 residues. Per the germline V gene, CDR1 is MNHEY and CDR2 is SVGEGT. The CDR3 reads CASSWDSSSYNSPLHF. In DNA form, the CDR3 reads TGTGCCAGCAGCTGGGACTCGAGCTCCTATAATTCACCCCTCCACTTT.

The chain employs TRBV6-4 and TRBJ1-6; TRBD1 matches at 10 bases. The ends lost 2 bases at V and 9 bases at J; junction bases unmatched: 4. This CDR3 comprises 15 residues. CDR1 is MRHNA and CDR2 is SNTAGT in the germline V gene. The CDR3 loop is CASSDEGTGASPLHF. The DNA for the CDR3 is TGTGCCAGCAGTGACGAGGGGACAGGGGCTTCACCCCTCCACTTT.

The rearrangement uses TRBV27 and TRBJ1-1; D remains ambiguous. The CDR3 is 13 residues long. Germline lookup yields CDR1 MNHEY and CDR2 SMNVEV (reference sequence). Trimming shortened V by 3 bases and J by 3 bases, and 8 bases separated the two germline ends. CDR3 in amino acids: CASSFEVYTEAFF. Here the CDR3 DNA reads TGTGCCAGCAGTTTTGAGGTTTACACTGAAGCTTTCTTT.

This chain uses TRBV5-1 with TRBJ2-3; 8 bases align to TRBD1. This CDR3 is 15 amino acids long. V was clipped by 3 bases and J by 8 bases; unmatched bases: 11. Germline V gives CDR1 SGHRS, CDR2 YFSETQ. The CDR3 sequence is CASSSGQGPVITQYF. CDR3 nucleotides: TGCGCCAGCAGCTCCGGACAGGGCCCCGTTATTACGCAGTATTTT.

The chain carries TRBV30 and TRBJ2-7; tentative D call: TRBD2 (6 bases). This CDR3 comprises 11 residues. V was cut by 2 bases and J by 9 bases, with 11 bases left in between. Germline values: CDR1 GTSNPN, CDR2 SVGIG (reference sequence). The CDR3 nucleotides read TGTGCCTGGAGTCGGGCGGGACGGCAGTACTTC. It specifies CAWSRAGRQYF.

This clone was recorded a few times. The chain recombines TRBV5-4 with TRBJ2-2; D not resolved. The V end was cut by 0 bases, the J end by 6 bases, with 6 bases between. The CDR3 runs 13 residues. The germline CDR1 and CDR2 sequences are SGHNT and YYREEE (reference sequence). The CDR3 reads CASSLDGSGELFF. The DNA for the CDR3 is TGTGCCAGCAGCTTGGACGGGTCCGGGGAGCTGTTTTTT. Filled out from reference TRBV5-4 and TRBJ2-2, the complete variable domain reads ETGVTQSPTHLIKTRGQQVTLRCSSQSGHNTVSWYQQALGQGPQFIFQYYREEENGRGNFPPRFSGLQFPNYSSELNVNALELDDSALYLCASSLDGSGELFFGEGSRLTVL.

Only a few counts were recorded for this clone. DNA for the CDR3: TGTGCCAGCTCACCCGAAGGGACAGGGGTCTATGGCTACACCTTC. This encodes CASSPEGTGVYGYTF. The gene calls are TRBV18 and TRBJ1-2; 10 bases are a match to TRBD1. Germline assignment: CDR1 KGHSH and CDR2 LQKENI. This CDR3 has 15 amino acids. Trimming removed 3 bases from V and 4 bases from J; junction bases left unmatched: 5.